A selection of T cell receptor beta chains follows, all from one sample in a study of CD4 T cells in relation to SARS-CoV-2 and coronaviruses. Profiling relied on immunoSEQ multiplex PCR, and the TCRdb table lists in-frame clones only, not all of them. Of tens of thousands of clones in the sample, around 67% were seen once. The antigens of these receptors remain unknown. Sequencing was done on a sample of CD4+ T cells from PBMCs, cultured in vitro. The receptors derive from a human donor in good health. The conserved cysteine and the conserved F or W are not part of the CDR3 here.

TRBJ2-7 TRBV7-2 11 ASSWLAGYEQY
TRBJ1-6 TRBV9 14 ASSFTGGGPNSPLH
TRBJ1-5 TRBV7-8 13 ASSLGRGGNQPQH
TRBJ2-1 TRBV4-2 12 ASSQDGTSTEQF
TRBJ1-6 TRBV12-3/TRBV12-4 11 ASSAQGNSPLH
TRBJ2-2 TRBV5-8 14 ASRSGVTMGTGELF
TRBJ2-7 TRBV7-7 14 ASSLGPASGNYEQY
TRBJ2-1 TRBV18 11 ASSPATYNEQF
TRBJ2-7 TRBV7-6 16 ASSPGTSGGSLGYEQY
TRBJ2-5 TRBV19 12 ASKASSGQETQY
TRBJ2-1 TRBV19 16 ASSIKGARGAAYNEQF
TRBJ1-5 TRBV30 11 AWSRGDNQPQH
TRBJ2-1 TRBV12-3/TRBV12-4 10 ASSPLHGVQF
TRBJ2-3 TRBV25-1 16 ASSEPSISASFPDTQY
TRBJ2-3 TRBV11-3 13 ASSDRGSGTDTQY
TRBJ2-3 TRBV7-2 13 ASSLRGGSTDTQY
TRBJ1-2 TRBV20-1 8 SAPDYGYT
TRBJ1-1 TRBV4-2 14 ASSQILGQGATEAF
TRBJ2-7 TRBV7-2 12 ASSNRDYGYEQY
TRBJ2-3 TRBV24-1 13 ATSAAGDGTDTQY
TRBJ1-1 TRBV18 11 ASSPARGREAF
TRBJ2-3 TRBV30 10 AWSTSTDTQY
TRBJ2-2 TRBV6-4 13 ASSEETGGSGELF
TRBJ2-7 TRBV5-1 12 ASSPTSGGYEQY
TRBJ1-1 TRBV9 11 ASSPRADTEAF
TRBJ2-2 TRBV7-9 12 ASSSEGRGGELF
TRBJ1-1 TRBV3-1/TRBV3-2 10 ASSQAGLGAF
TRBJ1-2 TRBV5-1 13 ASSLEGALNYGYT
TRBJ2-5 TRBV19 13 ASSIDGRDGETQY
TRBJ2-5 TRBV10-3 12 AIRPEWDQETQY
TRBJ1-3 TRBV19 13 ASTTGFSSGNTIY
TRBJ1-1 TRBV18 11 ASSLGGGTEAF
TRBJ2-7 TRBV3-1/TRBV3-2 13 ASSQGHQGIHEQY
TRBJ1-1 TRBV3-1/TRBV3-2 10 AAGLENTEAF
TRBJ1-2 TRBV4-3 11 ASSRDISRGYT
TRBJ2-7 TRBV5-1 13 ASSLGGSGFYEQY
TRBJ2-7 TRBV19 13 ASSPSVDRVHEQY
TRBJ1-5 TRBV27 13 ASSSTGVSNQPQH
TRBJ1-5 TRBV6-5 10 ASGASNQPQH
TRBJ1-5 TRBV7-9 15 ASSSALGTGVNQPQH
TRBJ2-5 TRBV5-1 13 ASSPGRGAGQTQY
TRBJ2-4 TRBV2 13 ASRAGTSGASIQY